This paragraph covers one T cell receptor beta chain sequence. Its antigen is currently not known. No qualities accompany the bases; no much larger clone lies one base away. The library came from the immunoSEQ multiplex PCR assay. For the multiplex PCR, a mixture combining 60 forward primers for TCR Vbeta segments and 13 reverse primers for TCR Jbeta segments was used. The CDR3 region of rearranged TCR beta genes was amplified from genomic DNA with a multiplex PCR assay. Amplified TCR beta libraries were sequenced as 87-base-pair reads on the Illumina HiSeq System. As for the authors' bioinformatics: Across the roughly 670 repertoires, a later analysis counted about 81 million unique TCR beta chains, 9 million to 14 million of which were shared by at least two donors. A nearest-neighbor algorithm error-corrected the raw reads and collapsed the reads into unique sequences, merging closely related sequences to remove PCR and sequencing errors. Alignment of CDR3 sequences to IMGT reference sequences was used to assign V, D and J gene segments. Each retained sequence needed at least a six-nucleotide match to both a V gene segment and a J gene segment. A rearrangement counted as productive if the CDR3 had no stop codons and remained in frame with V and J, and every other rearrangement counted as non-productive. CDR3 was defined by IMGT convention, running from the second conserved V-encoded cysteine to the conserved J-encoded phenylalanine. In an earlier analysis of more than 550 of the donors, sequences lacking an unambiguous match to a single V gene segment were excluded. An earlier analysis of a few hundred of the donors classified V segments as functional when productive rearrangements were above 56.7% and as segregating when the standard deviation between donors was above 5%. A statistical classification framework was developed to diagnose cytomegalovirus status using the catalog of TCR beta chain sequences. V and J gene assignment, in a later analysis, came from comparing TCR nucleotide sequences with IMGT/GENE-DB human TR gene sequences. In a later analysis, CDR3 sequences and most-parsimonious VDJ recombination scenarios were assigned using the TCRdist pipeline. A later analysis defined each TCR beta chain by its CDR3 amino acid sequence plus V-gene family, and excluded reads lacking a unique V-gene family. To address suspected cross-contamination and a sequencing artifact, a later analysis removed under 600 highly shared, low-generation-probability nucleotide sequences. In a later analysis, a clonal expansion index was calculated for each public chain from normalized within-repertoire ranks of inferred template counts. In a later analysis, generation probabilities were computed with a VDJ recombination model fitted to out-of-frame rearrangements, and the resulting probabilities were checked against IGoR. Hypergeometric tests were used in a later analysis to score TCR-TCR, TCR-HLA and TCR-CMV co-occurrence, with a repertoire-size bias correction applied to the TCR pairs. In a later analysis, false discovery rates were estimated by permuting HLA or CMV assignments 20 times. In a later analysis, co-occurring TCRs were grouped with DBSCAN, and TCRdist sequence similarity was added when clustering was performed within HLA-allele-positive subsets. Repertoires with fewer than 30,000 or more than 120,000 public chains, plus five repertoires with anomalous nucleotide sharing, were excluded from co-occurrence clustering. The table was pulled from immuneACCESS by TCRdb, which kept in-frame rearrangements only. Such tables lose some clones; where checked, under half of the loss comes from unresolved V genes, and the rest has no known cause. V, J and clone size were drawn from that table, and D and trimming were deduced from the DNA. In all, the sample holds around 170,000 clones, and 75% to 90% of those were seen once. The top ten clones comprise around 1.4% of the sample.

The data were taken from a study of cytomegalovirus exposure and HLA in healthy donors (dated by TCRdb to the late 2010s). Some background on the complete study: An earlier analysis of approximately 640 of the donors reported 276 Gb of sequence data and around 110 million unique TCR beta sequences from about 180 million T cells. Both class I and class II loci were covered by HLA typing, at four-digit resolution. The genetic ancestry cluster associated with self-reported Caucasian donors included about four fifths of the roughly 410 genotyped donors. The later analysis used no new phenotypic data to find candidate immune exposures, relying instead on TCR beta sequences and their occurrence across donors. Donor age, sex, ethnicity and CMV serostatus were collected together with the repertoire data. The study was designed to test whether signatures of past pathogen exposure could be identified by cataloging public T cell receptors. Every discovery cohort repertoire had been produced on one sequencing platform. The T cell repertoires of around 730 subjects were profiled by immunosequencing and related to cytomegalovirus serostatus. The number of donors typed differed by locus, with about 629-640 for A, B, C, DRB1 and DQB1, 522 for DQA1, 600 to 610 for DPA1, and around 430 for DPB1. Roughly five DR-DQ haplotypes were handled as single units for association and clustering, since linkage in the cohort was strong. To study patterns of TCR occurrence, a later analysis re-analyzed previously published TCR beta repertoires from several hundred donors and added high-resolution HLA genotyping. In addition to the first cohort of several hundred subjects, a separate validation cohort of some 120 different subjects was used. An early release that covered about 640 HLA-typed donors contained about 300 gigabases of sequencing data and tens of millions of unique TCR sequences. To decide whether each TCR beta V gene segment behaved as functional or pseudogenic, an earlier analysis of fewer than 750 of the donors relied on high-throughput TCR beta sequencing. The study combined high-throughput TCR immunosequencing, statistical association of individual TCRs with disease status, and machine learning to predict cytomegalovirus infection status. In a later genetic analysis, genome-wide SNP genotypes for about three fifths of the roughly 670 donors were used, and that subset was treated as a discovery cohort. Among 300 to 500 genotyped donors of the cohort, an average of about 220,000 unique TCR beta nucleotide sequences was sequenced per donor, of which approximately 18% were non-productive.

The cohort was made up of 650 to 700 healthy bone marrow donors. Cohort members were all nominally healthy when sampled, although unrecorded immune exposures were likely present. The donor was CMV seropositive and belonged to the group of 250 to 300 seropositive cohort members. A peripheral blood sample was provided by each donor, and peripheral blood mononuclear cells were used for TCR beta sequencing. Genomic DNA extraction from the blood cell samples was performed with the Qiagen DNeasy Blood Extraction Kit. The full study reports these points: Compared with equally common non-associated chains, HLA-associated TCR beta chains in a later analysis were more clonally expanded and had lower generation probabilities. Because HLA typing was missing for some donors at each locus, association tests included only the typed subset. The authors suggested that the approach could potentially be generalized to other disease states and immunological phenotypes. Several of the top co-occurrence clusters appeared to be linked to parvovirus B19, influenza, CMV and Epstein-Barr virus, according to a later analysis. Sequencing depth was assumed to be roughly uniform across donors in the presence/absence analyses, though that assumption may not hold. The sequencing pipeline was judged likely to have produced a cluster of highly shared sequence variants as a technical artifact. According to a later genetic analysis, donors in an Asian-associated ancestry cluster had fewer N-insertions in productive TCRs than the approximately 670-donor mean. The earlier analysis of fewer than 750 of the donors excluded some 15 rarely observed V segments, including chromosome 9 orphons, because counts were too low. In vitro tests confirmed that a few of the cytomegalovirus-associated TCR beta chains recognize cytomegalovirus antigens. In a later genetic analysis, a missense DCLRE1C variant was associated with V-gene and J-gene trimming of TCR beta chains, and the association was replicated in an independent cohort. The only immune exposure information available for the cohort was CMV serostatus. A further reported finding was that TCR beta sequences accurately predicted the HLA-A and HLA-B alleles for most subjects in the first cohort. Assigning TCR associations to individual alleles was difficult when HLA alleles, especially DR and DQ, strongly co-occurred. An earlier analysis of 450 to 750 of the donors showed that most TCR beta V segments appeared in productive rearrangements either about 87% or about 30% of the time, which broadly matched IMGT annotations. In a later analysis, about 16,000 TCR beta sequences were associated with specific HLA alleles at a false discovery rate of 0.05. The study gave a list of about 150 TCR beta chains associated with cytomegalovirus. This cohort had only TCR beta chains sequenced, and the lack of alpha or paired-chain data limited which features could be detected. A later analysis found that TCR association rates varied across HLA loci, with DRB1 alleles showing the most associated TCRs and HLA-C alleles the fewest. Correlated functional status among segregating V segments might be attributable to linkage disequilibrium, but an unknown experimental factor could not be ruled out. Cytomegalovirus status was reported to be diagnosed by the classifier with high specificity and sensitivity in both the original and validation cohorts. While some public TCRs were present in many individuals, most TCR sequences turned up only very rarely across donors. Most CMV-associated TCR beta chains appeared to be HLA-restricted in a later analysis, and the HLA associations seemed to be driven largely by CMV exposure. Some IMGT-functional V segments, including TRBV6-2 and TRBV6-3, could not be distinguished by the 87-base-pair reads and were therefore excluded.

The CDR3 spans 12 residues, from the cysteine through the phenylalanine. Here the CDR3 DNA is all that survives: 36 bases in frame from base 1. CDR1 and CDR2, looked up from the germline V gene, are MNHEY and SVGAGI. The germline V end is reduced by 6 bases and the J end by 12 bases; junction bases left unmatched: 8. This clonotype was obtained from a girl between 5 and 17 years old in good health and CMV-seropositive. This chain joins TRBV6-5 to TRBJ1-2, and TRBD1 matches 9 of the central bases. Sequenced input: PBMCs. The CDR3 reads CASRPPGQGNTF. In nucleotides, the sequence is TGTGCCAGCAGACCCCCGGGACAGGGAAACACCTTC.